This passage covers 14 T cell receptor beta chains from one sample sequenced in a study of shared clonotypes between healthy human individuals (dated by TCRdb to 2018 to 2020). For the CD8 naive samples, CD45RO-negative cells were positively selected for CCR7, yielding a CD45RA+CCR7+ population from which TemRA cells were excluded. The library was generated by the immunoSEQ multiplex PCR assay. The clones in this table, taken by TCRdb from immuneACCESS, are in-frame only. Not every clone is retained; where verified, under half of the shortfall comes from an unresolved V gene, and the cause of the rest is unknown. For this sample the table gives 2 million to 2.5 million clones, of which around 96% were detected only once. 0.85% to 1.2% of the sample goes to the ten largest clones. Sequenced input: naive CD8+ T cells sorted from blood. The cell subset or site label, as the study defines it: CD45RA+CCR7+. The receptor source for this set is a man aged 18 to 29 in good health.

The V call is TRBV27, the J call TRBJ1-1; 9 nucleotides match TRBD1. The length of the CDR3 is 16 residues. After removal of 5 bases from V and 6 bases from J, the junction contained 13 bases not matched to a gene. Germline lookup yields CDR1 MNHEY and CDR2 SMNVEV (reference sequence). DNA of the CDR3: TGTGCCAGCAGTATCCAATGGGACAGGGTTTATGCTGAAGCTTTCTTT. Its translation: CASSIQWDRVYAEAFF.

V gene TRBV12-5 combines with J gene TRBJ1-1; D is uncertain. The CDR3 is 12 amino acids. Trimming took off 9 bases at V and 6 bases at J, with 14 bases between the two ends. Per the germline V gene, CDR1 is LGHNT and CDR2 is FRNRAP. The CDR3 loop reads CASMGNEPEAFF. In nucleotides, the CDR3 is TGTGCTAGCATGGGCAACGAACCTGAAGCTTTCTTT.

The chain links TRBV15 to TRBJ1-4; 8 bases match TRBD1. The length of the CDR3 is 16 residues. The V segment lost 2 bases and the J segment 6 bases; nucleotides outside the gene matches: 8. Germline CDR1 LNHNV, CDR2 YYDKDF (reference sequence). This CDR3 reads CATSRPPGQDYEKLFF. The CDR3 nucleotides read TGTGCCACCAGCAGACCCCCGGGACAGGACTATGAAAAACTGTTTTTT. The full variable domain, in which reference TRBV15 and TRBJ1-4 provide the parts outside the CDR3, is DAMVIQNPRYQVTQFGKPVTLSCSQTLNHNVMYWYQQKSSQAPKLLFHYYDKDFNNEADTPDNFQSRRPNTSFCFLDIRSPGLGDTAMYLCATSRPPGQDYEKLFFGSGTQLSVL.

The chain is built from TRBV7-9 and TRBJ2-1; D uncertain. The germline CDR1 and CDR2 sequences are SEHNR and FQNEAQ (reference sequence). This CDR3 is built from 13 residues. Trimming removed 7 bases from V and 8 bases from J, with 15 bases in between. The DNA of the CDR3 is TGTGCCAGCACCTTGAGTTGGCCCTATGAGCAGTTCTTC. Translation: CASTLSWPYEQFF.

The rearrangement uses TRBV5-3 and TRBJ2-7; TRBD2 agrees at 12 bases. TRBV5-3 is flagged as an ORF with uncertain function. Trimming cost V 2 bases and J 2 bases; bases outside gene matches: 8. The CDR3 runs 17 residues. CDR3 region: CARSLLYGLAGTYEQYF. CDR3 in DNA: TGTGCCAGAAGCTTACTATACGGACTAGCGGGGACCTACGAGCAGTACTTC.

Only one count was recorded for this clone. The rearrangement uses TRBV7-9 and TRBJ1-1; D call uncertain. The CDR3 loop spans 11 amino acids. Trimming pared 10 bases from V and 8 bases from J, leaving 14 bases between. The germline gives CDR1 SEHNR, CDR2 FQNEAQ (reference sequence). The CDR3 loop reads CATKLVPEAFF. The CDR3 DNA is TGTGCCACCAAGCTCGTACCCGAAGCTTTCTTT.

The chain is built from TRBV12-5 and TRBJ2-7; 7 nucleotides align to TRBD2. Unmatched junction bases numbered 13, after V lost 0 bases and J lost 2 bases. CDR3 length equals 18 residues. The germline V gene encodes CDR1 LGHNT and CDR2 FRNRAP. CDR3 residues: CASGLVTRRERGPYEQYF. Written as DNA, the CDR3 is TGTGCTAGTGGTTTGGTAACCCGGAGGGAGCGGGGACCCTACGAGCAGTACTTC.

The chain joins TRBV7-9 to TRBJ2-7; D gene unclear. Germline assignment: CDR1 SEHNR and CDR2 FQNEAQ (reference sequence). This CDR3 contains 13 residues. V was clipped by 0 bases and J by 6 bases, with 9 bases between them. The CDR3: CASSLAMGSEQYF. CDR3 nucleotide sequence: TGTGCCAGCAGCTTAGCAATGGGGTCCGAGCAGTACTTC.

The chain links TRBV6-5 to TRBJ2-1; D may be TRBD1 (5 bases). V dropped 6 bases and J dropped 4 bases, with 10 bases sitting between them. The CDR3 loop spans 13 amino acids. Germline loops: CDR1 MNHEY, CDR2 SVGAGI. CDR3 nucleotide sequence: TGTGCCAGCAGCCCGACAGTATACAATGAGCAGTTCTTC. Amino acids: CASSPTVYNEQFF.

The V call is TRBV19, the J call TRBJ1-6; D may be TRBD1 (5 bases). The CDR3 spans 15 residues. Germline CDR1 is LNHDA and CDR2 is SQIVND (reference sequence). V was pared by 4 bases and J by 5 bases, with 12 bases between. CDR3 in amino acids: CASSKVWGDNSPLHF. CDR3 nucleotide sequence: TGTGCCAGTAGTAAGGTTTGGGGGGATAATTCACCCCTCCACTTT.

The J gene is TRBJ2-1, the V gene TRBV4-1, with D possibly matching TRBD2 (6 bases). The CDR3 consists of 14 residues. Germline CDR1 and CDR2: MGHRA and YSYEKL. The ends were cut back, 0 bases at V and 7 bases at J, with 10 bases in the middle. CDR3 amino acids: CASSQESSANEQFF. Here the CDR3 DNA reads TGCGCCAGCAGCCAAGAGTCTAGCGCAAATGAGCAGTTCTTC.

This sequence joins TRBV14 and TRBJ2-7; D uncertain. This CDR3 spans 16 amino acids. With 0 bases removed from V and 0 bases from J, the gap between germline ends came to 12 bases. Germline V gene data show CDR1 as SGHDN and CDR2 as FVKESK. For the CDR3, the DNA is TGTGCCAGCAGCCAAGATAGCCCATCCCTCTCCTACGAGCAGTACTTC. Translation gives CASSQDSPSLSYEQYF.

The chain links TRBV10-2 to TRBJ2-7; 10 bases fit TRBD2. The CDR3 sequence is 17 residues long. V was pared by 4 bases and J by 3 bases, with 12 bases of the junction left unmatched. Germline assignment: CDR1 WSHSY and CDR2 SAAADI. The CDR3: CASSVPGLAPLVYEQYF. The DNA for the CDR3 is TGCGCCAGCAGTGTCCCGGGACTAGCGCCACTCGTCTACGAGCAGTACTTC.

J is TRBJ1-1 and V is TRBV6-1; tentative D call: TRBD1 (6 bases). This CDR3 has 14 residues. Germline V lookup: CDR1 MNHNS, CDR2 SASEGT. Trimming removed 3 bases at V and 0 bases at J, with 8 bases between. In DNA, the CDR3 is TGTGCCAGCAGTGAGGAGGGGGTGAACACTGAAGCTTTCTTT. Its protein product is CASSEEGVNTEAFF.